These 7 T cell receptor beta chains were sequenced from one sample in a study of beta chain features in type 1 diabetes. Study outcomes and limitations: TCRB CDR3s were moderately but significantly shorter in Type 1 diabetes patients in all four CD4+ subsets.

Expressed TCRB transcripts were sequenced because the isolated RNA had all been reverse transcribed beforehand. Produced via immunoSEQ multiplex PCR; TCRdb's table is partial and in-frame only. Of over 120,000 clones in the sample, about an eighth were seen once. The antigens for these receptors are not known. The material sequenced was central memory CD4+ T cells from blood. The receptors shown here come from a man in his late teens or twenties with type 1 diabetes.

In its sample, this clone was seen many times. The chain couples TRBV5-1 to TRBJ2-1, with TRBD2 identical over 7 bases. V was clipped by 4 bases and J by 10 bases; unmatched bases: 8. Germline CDR1 reads SGHRS; CDR2 reads YFSETQ. The CDR3 runs to 13 residues. The CDR3 reads CASSEELAREQFF. CDR3 nucleotide sequence: TGCGCCAGCAGCGAGGAACTAGCGCGGGAGCAGTTCTTC. Based on the CDR3 plus reference TRBV5-1 and TRBJ2-1, the full variable domain is KAGVTQTPRYLIKTRGQQVTLSCSPISGHRSVSWYQQTPGQGLQFLFEYFSETQRNKGNFPGRFSGRQFSNSRSEMNVSTLELGDSALYLCASSEELAREQFFGPGTRLTVL.

This clone was observed many times. The V and J genes are TRBV30 and TRBJ2-6; D is ambiguous. The V gene's germline CDR1 is GTSNPN and CDR2 SVGIG (reference sequence). V was trimmed by 2 bases and J by 13 bases, leaving 6 bases between them. The CDR3 is made up of 10 amino acids. The CDR3 region has the DNA TGTGCCTGGAGTCTGGAGGTCCTGACTTTC. Translation gives CAWSLEVLTF.

The chain has TRBV7-9 and TRBJ1-5; 7 bases align to TRBD1. This CDR3 contains 15 residues. CDR1 and CDR2 (germline): SEHNR, FQNEAQ (reference sequence). J lost 4 bases, V lost 1 base, and 4 bases had no gene match. The CDR3 DNA is TGTGCCAGCAGCTTAGGAGGGGGCAGAAATCAGCCCCAGCATTTT. As protein: CASSLGGGRNQPQHF.

Many counts were recorded for this clone. This same CDR3 is encoded by further DNA sequences in the sample. J is TRBJ2-6 and V is TRBV13; TRBD1 aligns across 7 bases. V gave up 2 bases and J gave up 4 bases; unmatched junction bases: 5. CDR1 PRHDT and CDR2 FYEKMQ come from the germline V gene (reference sequence). The CDR3 covers 16 residues. For the CDR3, the DNA is TGTGCCAGCAGCTTAAACAGGGGTTCCGGGGCCAACGTCCTGACTTTC. Its translation is CASSLNRGSGANVLTF. Full variable domain (missing parts from reference TRBV13 and TRBJ2-6): AAGVIQSPRHLIKEKRETATLKCYPIPRHDTVYWYQQGPGQDPQFLISFYEKMQSDKGSIPDRFSAQQFSDYHSELNMSSLELGDSALYFCASSLNRGSGANVLTFGAGSRLTVL.

This CDR3 is CASSRGGADEKLFF. In nucleotides, the CDR3 is TGTGCCAGCAGCCGAGGCGGGGCGGATGAAAAACTGTTTTTT. This rearrangement joins TRBV5-4 to TRBJ1-4; a weak D match, TRBD1 (5 bases). Germline CDR1 SGHNT, CDR2 YYREEE (reference sequence). CDR3 size: 14 residues. The ends were cut back, 4 bases at V and 6 bases at J, with 13 bases in the middle.

This clone was observed a few times. This chain joins TRBV4-1 and TRBJ1-4; D ambiguous. V was trimmed by 1 base and J by 8 bases, leaving 14 bases between them. The CDR3 spans 15 residues. The germline gives CDR1 MGHRA, CDR2 YSYEKL. The CDR3 sequence: CASSQANGEGEKLFF. In nucleotides, the CDR3 is TGCGCCAGCAGCCAAGCGAACGGGGAGGGCGAAAAACTGTTTTTT.

This clone was seen a handful of times. This chain connects TRBV29-1 to TRBJ2-1; a possible D gene is TRBD2 (5 bases). This CDR3 region has 9 residues. Trimming left V 6 bases short and J 16 bases short, with 13 bases between. Germline V lookup: CDR1 SQVTM, CDR2 ANQGSEA. The CDR3 sequence is CSVEGGLFF. The CDR3 bases are TGCAGCGTAGAGGGCGGCCTATTCTTC.